Listed below are T cell receptor beta chains from one sample, sequenced in a study of cytomegalovirus exposure and HLA in healthy donors. Assay: immunoSEQ multiplex PCR; the TCRdb copy retains only in-frame clones and omits some. Found here are 80,000 to 95,000 clones, roughly 74% of them singletons; the top ten hold more than 15%. Specimen: PBMCs. The receptors were gathered from a woman aged 18 to 35 in good health and CMV-seropositive. CDR3s include the opening cysteine and the closing phenylalanine or tryptophan. Each record gives: clone size, V gene, J gene, CDR3 length, D gene, CDR3 DNA, CDR3 protein. D genes are given only for firm matches. Not all rows give a size; the values are once, few, many and, for expanded clones, a class.

clone_size: NA
v_call: TRBV5-4
j_call: TRBJ2-1
cdr3_length: 17
d_call: NA
cdr3_nt: TGTGCCAGCAGCTTCGGCTTACAGGGACGAAGGAGCAATGAGCAGTTCTTC
cdr3_aa: CASSFGLQGRRSNEQFF

clone_size: NA
v_call: TRBV6-4
j_call: TRBJ2-3
cdr3_length: 15
d_call: TRBD2
cdr3_nt: TGTGCCAGCTCCCGGACTAGCGGTGGCACAGATACGCAGTATTTT
cdr3_aa: CASSRTSGGTDTQYF

clone_size: NA
v_call: TRBV6-5
j_call: TRBJ1-4
cdr3_length: 14
d_call: TRBD1
cdr3_nt: TGTGCCAGCAGTCAAACCCAGGGGGGTGAAAAACTGTTTTTT
cdr3_aa: CASSQTQGGEKLFF

clone_size: NA
v_call: TRBV6-5
j_call: TRBJ1-1
cdr3_length: 12
d_call: NA
cdr3_nt: TGTGCCAGCACCAAGGGGTACACTGAAGCTTTCTTT
cdr3_aa: CASTKGYTEAFF

clone_size: NA
v_call: TRBV4-2
j_call: TRBJ2-2
cdr3_length: 17
d_call: TRBD2
cdr3_nt: TGTGCCAGCAGCCAAGACTTGGGACTAGCGGTCACCGGGGAGCTGTTTTTT
cdr3_aa: CASSQDLGLAVTGELFF

clone_size: NA
v_call: TRBV7-9
j_call: TRBJ2-7
cdr3_length: 14
d_call: TRBD1
cdr3_nt: TGTGCCAGCAGCCGACAGGGGTTTCCCTACGAGCAGTACTTC
cdr3_aa: CASSRQGFPYEQYF

clone_size: NA
v_call: TRBV7-6
j_call: TRBJ1-2
cdr3_length: 14
d_call: NA
cdr3_nt: TGTGCCAGCAGCCCCGAGGCGGCGCCTTATGGCTACACCTTC
cdr3_aa: CASSPEAAPYGYTF

clone_size: NA
v_call: TRBV5-1
j_call: TRBJ2-1
cdr3_length: 12
d_call: NA
cdr3_nt: TGCGCCAGCAGCTTGATCGGCAATGAGCAGTTCTTC
cdr3_aa: CASSLIGNEQFF

clone_size: NA
v_call: TRBV7-8
j_call: TRBJ2-1
cdr3_length: 16
d_call: TRBD2
cdr3_nt: TGTGCCAGCAGCCCGATCGGGACTAGCGTCTCCAATGAGCAGTTCTTC
cdr3_aa: CASSPIGTSVSNEQFF

clone_size: NA
v_call: TRBV4-1
j_call: TRBJ2-7
cdr3_length: 14
d_call: NA
cdr3_nt: TGCGCCAGCAGCCAAGGGGGGGTAACCTACGAGCAGTACTTC
cdr3_aa: CASSQGGVTYEQYF

clone_size: NA
v_call: TRBV9
j_call: TRBJ2-5
cdr3_length: 16
d_call: TRBD2
cdr3_nt: TGTGCCAGCAGCGCGGGGACTAGCGGGAGTAGGGAGACCCAGTACTTC
cdr3_aa: CASSAGTSGSRETQYF

clone_size: NA
v_call: TRBV13
j_call: TRBJ2-3
cdr3_length: 15
d_call: NA
cdr3_nt: TGTGCCAGCAGCTCCGGACTGTCTAGCACAGATACGCAGTATTTT
cdr3_aa: CASSSGLSSTDTQYF

clone_size: NA
v_call: TRBV19
j_call: TRBJ2-1
cdr3_length: 15
d_call: TRBD2
cdr3_nt: TGTGCCAGTAGTATAGTTGCGGGAGGGCCGAATGAGCAGTTCTTC
cdr3_aa: CASSIVAGGPNEQFF

clone_size: few
v_call: TRBV25-1
j_call: TRBJ2-6
cdr3_length: 17
d_call: TRBD2
cdr3_nt: TGTGCCAGCAGTGGGGGACTAGCGGTCTCTGGGGCCAACGTCCTGACTTTC
cdr3_aa: CASSGGLAVSGANVLTF

clone_size: NA
v_call: TRBV7-9
j_call: TRBJ1-3
cdr3_length: 11
d_call: NA
cdr3_nt: TGTGCCAGCAGCCCAGGAAACACCATATATTTT
cdr3_aa: CASSPGNTIYF

clone_size: NA
v_call: TRBV30
j_call: TRBJ1-4
cdr3_length: 13
d_call: NA
cdr3_nt: TGTGCCTGGGGGGGAGGAAGTGGTGAAAAACTGTTTTTT
cdr3_aa: CAWGGGSGEKLFF

clone_size: many
v_call: TRBV4-1
j_call: TRBJ2-7
cdr3_length: 16
d_call: TRBD1
cdr3_nt: TGCGCCAGCAGCCCCTCGGAGACAGGGTTGTCCTACGAGCAGTACTTC
cdr3_aa: CASSPSETGLSYEQYF

clone_size: NA
v_call: TRBV2
j_call: TRBJ1-1
cdr3_length: 15
d_call: TRBD1
cdr3_nt: TGTGCCAGCAGTGTCTCGGACAGGATGAACACTGAAGCTTTCTTT
cdr3_aa: CASSVSDRMNTEAFF

clone_size: NA
v_call: TRBV4-1
j_call: TRBJ1-2
cdr3_length: 15
d_call: NA
cdr3_nt: TGCGCCAGCAGCCCACCCGGAAGGGACTCCTATGGCTACACCTTC
cdr3_aa: CASSPPGRDSYGYTF

clone_size: NA
v_call: TRBV27
j_call: TRBJ2-7
cdr3_length: 15
d_call: NA
cdr3_nt: TGTGCCAGCAGTTTGGGAGGGGGGAGGGCCTCCGAGCAGTACTTC
cdr3_aa: CASSLGGGRASEQYF

clone_size: NA
v_call: TRBV11-3
j_call: TRBJ2-3
cdr3_length: 16
d_call: TRBD2
cdr3_nt: TGTGCCAGCAGCCCGGGACTAGCGGGGAGCACAGATACGCAGTATTTT
cdr3_aa: CASSPGLAGSTDTQYF

clone_size: once
v_call: TRBV5-8
j_call: TRBJ2-7
cdr3_length: 14
d_call: NA
cdr3_nt: TGTGCCAGCAGCTGGGGGCGAGGGCGGTACGAGCAGTACTTC
cdr3_aa: CASSWGRGRYEQYF

clone_size: few
v_call: TRBV7-9
j_call: TRBJ1-1
cdr3_length: 12
d_call: NA
cdr3_nt: TGTGCCAGTTTAGGGGGGAACACTGAAGCTTTCTTT
cdr3_aa: CASLGGNTEAFF

clone_size: NA
v_call: TRBV5-1
j_call: TRBJ1-3
cdr3_length: 15
d_call: NA
cdr3_nt: TGCGCCAGCAGCCGGGACACCCAGTCTGGAAACACCATATATTTT
cdr3_aa: CASSRDTQSGNTIYF

clone_size: NA
v_call: TRBV6-4
j_call: TRBJ2-3
cdr3_length: 15
d_call: NA
cdr3_nt: TGTGCCAGCAGTGAGAGGGACTCCTTCCCTGGTGCGCAGTATTTT
cdr3_aa: CASSERDSFPGAQYF

clone_size: NA
v_call: TRBV7-9
j_call: TRBJ2-7
cdr3_length: 13
d_call: NA
cdr3_nt: TGTGCCAGCAGCCCCAGTCATACCTACGAGCAGTACTTC
cdr3_aa: CASSPSHTYEQYF

clone_size: NA
v_call: TRBV4-2
j_call: TRBJ2-5
cdr3_length: 14
d_call: TRBD2
cdr3_nt: TGTGCCAGCAGCCAAGTCGGGGAGGGCCGAGAGCAGTACTTC
cdr3_aa: CASSQVGEGREQYF

clone_size: NA
v_call: TRBV19
j_call: TRBJ2-7
cdr3_length: 15
d_call: TRBD1
cdr3_nt: TGTGCCAGTAGTTCTCAGGGGGCGCAGGCCTACGAGCAGTACTTC
cdr3_aa: CASSSQGAQAYEQYF